This entry lists 15 T cell receptor beta chains sequenced from one sample in a study of blood T cell repertoires in COVID-19. The data were produced by immunoSEQ multiplex PCR, yet TCRdb's version contains in-frame clones alone and is incomplete. The data show around 300,000 clones, roughly 87% seen once. Sequencing input: PBMCs or T cells enriched from blood (not recorded which). These receptors were obtained from a woman aged 40 to 49 who had recovered from COVID-19.

The chain joins TRBV27 to TRBJ2-1, with 12 bases lining up with TRBD1. This CDR3 is 15 amino acids long. Germline loops: CDR1 MNHEY, CDR2 SMNVEV (reference sequence). V dropped 5 bases and J dropped 7; count of bases not matched to a gene: 6. The CDR3 DNA reads TGTGCCAGCAGTCACCGGGACAGGGGGCAGAATGAGCAGTTCTTC. Its protein product is CASSHRDRGQNEQFF.

The chain uses TRBV6-6 and TRBJ2-6; D call uncertain. Germline V gives CDR1 MNHNY, CDR2 SVGAGI (reference sequence). Trimming cost V 2 bases and J 4 bases, with 9 bases left between them. The CDR3 has 15 residues. CDR3 sequence: CASSYSAAGANVLTF. DNA for the CDR3: TGTGCCAGCAGTTACAGCGCGGCGGGGGCCAACGTCCTGACTTTC.

The chain links TRBV19 to TRBJ2-2; 7 bases map to TRBD2. Germline assignment: CDR1 LNHDA and CDR2 SQIVND (reference sequence). The ends lost 6 bases at V and 1 base at J; junction bases unmatched: 5. This CDR3 is 15 amino acids long. In nucleotides, the CDR3 is TGTGCCAGTAGAGGGACTACCAAGAACACCGGGGAGCTGTTTTTT. Encoded protein: CASRGTTKNTGELFF.

This chain links TRBV28 with TRBJ2-7, with 9 bases aligning to TRBD2. Germline assignment: CDR1 MDHEN and CDR2 SYDVKM. The CDR3 has 15 residues. V was pared by 6 bases and J by 1 base, with 7 bases of the junction left unmatched. The CDR3 coding sequence is TGTGCCAGCAGAGATACGACTAGCGGATCCTACGAGCAGTACTTC. Encoded protein: CASRDTTSGSYEQYF.

The chain recombines TRBV11-2 with TRBJ1-4; TRBD1 might be the D (5 bases). This CDR3 has 15 residues. The V and J ends lost 3 bases and 8 bases respectively, with 16 bases between them. Germline V gene data show CDR1 as SGHAT and CDR2 as FQNNGV. The CDR3 is CASSFMDPGGEKLFF. The DNA of the CDR3 is TGTGCCAGCAGCTTCATGGACCCGGGGGGGGAAAAACTGTTTTTT. The complete variable domain, with remaining parts taken from reference TRBV11-2 and TRBJ1-4, reads EAGVAQSPRYKIIEKRQSVAFWCNPISGHATLYWYQQILGQGPKLLIQFQNNGVVDDSQLPKDRFSAERLKGVDSTLKIQPAKLEDSAVYLCASSFMDPGGEKLFFGSGTQLSVL.

The chain employs TRBV12-5 and TRBJ2-5; D might be TRBD1 (6 bases). V lost 7 bases to trimming and J lost 1 base, with 10 bases between them. CDR1 and CDR2 (germline): LGHNT, FRNRAP. This CDR3 is 13 amino acids long. CDR3 residues: CASAKQGQETQYF. The DNA of the CDR3 is TGTGCTAGTGCAAAACAGGGCCAAGAGACCCAGTACTTC.

The chain uses TRBV5-4 and TRBJ1-1; weak D call: TRBD1 (5 bases). The CDR3 runs to 14 residues. Germline V gives CDR1 SGHNT, CDR2 YYREEE (reference sequence). V was trimmed by 5 bases and J by 3 bases, leaving 14 bases between them. CDR3 DNA: TGTGCCAGCAGATCTCGACAGAGTGACACTGAAGCTTTCTTT. It codes for CASRSRQSDTEAFF.

The chain carries TRBV9 and TRBJ1-2; maybe TRBD1 (6 bases). CDR1 is SGDLS, CDR2 YYNGEE, per germline. V lost 3 bases and J 2 bases, leaving 11 bases between the germline ends. CDR3 length equals 14 residues. The CDR3 region has the DNA TGTGCCAGCAGCGCCACTCAGGGGAACTATGGCTACACCTTC. Translation gives CASSATQGNYGYTF. The full variable domain, completed using reference TRBV9 and TRBJ1-2, is DSGVTQTPKHLITATGQRVTLRCSPRSGDLSVYWYQQSLDQGLQFLIQYYNGEERAKGNILERFSAQQFPDLHSELNLSSLELGDSALYFCASSATQGNYGYTFGSGTRLTVV.

The rearrangement uses TRBV7-3 and TRBJ2-1; 7 nucleotides line up with TRBD1. Trimming removed 3 bases from V and 8 bases from J; junction bases left unmatched: 10. CDR1 SGHTA and CDR2 FQGTGA come from the germline V gene. The CDR3 runs to 15 residues. This CDR3 reads CASSFYERGTDEQFF. As DNA, the CDR3 is TGTGCCAGCAGCTTCTATGAGCGAGGGACAGATGAGCAGTTCTTC.

The chain uses TRBV18 and TRBJ1-5; D is unresolved. Trimming took 1 base from V and 3 from J, leaving 10 bases between them. This CDR3 has 15 residues. Germline lookup yields CDR1 KGHSH and CDR2 LQKENI. The CDR3 bases are TGTGCCAGCTCACCACTTGACGGGTCCAATCAGCCCCAGCATTTT. Its protein product is CASSPLDGSNQPQHF.

This chain links TRBV30 with TRBJ1-1; 9 bases map to TRBD1. Germline V lookup: CDR1 GTSNPN, CDR2 SVGIG (reference sequence). The ends lost 3 bases at V and 7 bases at J; junction bases unmatched: 9. This CDR3 has 14 residues. This CDR3 is CAWRAGQGFGEAFF. CDR3 sequence (DNA): TGTGCCTGGAGGGCCGGACAGGGGTTTGGTGAAGCTTTCTTT.

The chain uses TRBV6-2 or TRBV6-3 and TRBJ2-5, with TRBD2 matching over 13 bases. Germline CDR1 MNHEY, CDR2 SVGEGT. CDR3 length equals 17 residues. V shed 6 bases, J shed 3 bases, and the junction held 10 bases outside the gene matches. CDR3 sequence (DNA): TGTGCCAGCAGCCAACCGGGACTAGCGGGAAATAAAGAGACCCAGTACTTC. It codes for CASSQPGLAGNKETQYF.

The genes are TRBV7-6 and TRBJ2-7; 7 positions agree with TRBD1. CDR1 and CDR2 (germline): SGHVS, FNYEAQ. The CDR3 spans 14 residues. With V trimmed by 5 bases and J by 2 bases, 6 bases remained unmatched. The CDR3: CASSPLRGTYEQYF. CDR3 coding DNA: TGTGCCAGCAGCCCCCTCAGGGGGACCTACGAGCAGTACTTC.

V usage is TRBV5-5 and J usage is TRBJ2-5; TRBD1 matches 8 bases. The CDR3 length is 15 residues. V lost 0 bases, J lost 5 bases, and 6 bases stayed unmatched. Germline CDR1 reads SGHKS; CDR2 reads YYEKEE (reference sequence). The CDR3 region has the DNA TGTGCCAGCAGCTTGGCCCACAGGGGGGAGGAGACCCAGTACTTC. Translation gives CASSLAHRGEETQYF.

The chain has TRBV10-3 and TRBJ2-3; D may be TRBD2 (6 bases). The CDR3 loop spans 13 amino acids. Germline V CDR1 and CDR2: ENHRY, SYGVKD. Trimming removed 10 bases from V and 4 bases from J, with 15 bases in between. CDR3 region: CATGPGESDTQYF. The CDR3 DNA is TGTGCCACTGGGCCGGGAGAGTCAGATACGCAGTATTTT.